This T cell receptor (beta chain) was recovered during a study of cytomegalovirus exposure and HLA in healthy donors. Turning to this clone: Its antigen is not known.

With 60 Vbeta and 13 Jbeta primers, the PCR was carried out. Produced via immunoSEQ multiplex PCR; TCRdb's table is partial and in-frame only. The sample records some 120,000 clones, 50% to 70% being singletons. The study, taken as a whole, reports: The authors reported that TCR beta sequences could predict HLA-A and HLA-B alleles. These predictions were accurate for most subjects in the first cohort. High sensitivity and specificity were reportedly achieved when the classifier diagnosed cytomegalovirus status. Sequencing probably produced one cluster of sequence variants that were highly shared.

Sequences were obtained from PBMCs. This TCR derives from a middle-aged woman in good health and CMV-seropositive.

The CDR3 DNA reads TGTGCCAGTAGTACCCTGAAGACAGGGTCAGGACAGCCCCAGCATTTT. Residues: CASSTLKTGSGQPQHF. The J gene is TRBJ1-5, the V gene TRBV19, with TRBD1 identical over 7 bases. The CDR3 spans 16 residues. V dropped 4 bases and J dropped 7; count of bases not matched to a gene: 13. Per the germline V gene, CDR1 is LNHDA and CDR2 is SQIVND (reference sequence).